These T cell receptor beta chains were read from a single sample in a study of T cell responses to AZD1222 COVID-19 vaccine. The data were produced by immunoSEQ multiplex PCR, yet TCRdb's version contains in-frame clones alone and is incomplete. The sample contains some 99,000 clones, around nine tenths of which appear only once. The material was peripheral blood, obtained on day 0 of AZD1222 vaccination. These receptors all stem from an adult in good health. The CDR3 runs from the conserved cysteine through the conserved F or W.

J	V	CDR3
TRBJ2-2	TRBV7-3	CASSPRAGETGELFF
TRBJ2-1	TRBV24-1	CATSEPSGPGGFNEQFF
TRBJ1-1	TRBV28	CASSPSGTAYTEAFF
TRBJ2-1	TRBV11-3	CASSLDGGSSYNEQFF
TRBJ1-5	TRBV6-2/TRBV6-3	CASRYRGGLSQPQHF
TRBJ2-1	TRBV6-5	CASSYYTGGGQFF
TRBJ2-7	TRBV11-3	CASSLNDGTVTNEQYF
TRBJ1-1	TRBV5-4	CASSFLQNTEAFF
TRBJ1-1	TRBV6-1	CASSEAGQGVTEAFF
TRBJ2-7	TRBV10-3	CAISESTMTGGPRSEQYF
TRBJ1-1	TRBV28	CASSRAGRGGTEAFF
TRBJ1-2	TRBV9	CASSPALDRGGYTF
TRBJ2-7	TRBV3-1/TRBV3-2	CASSHRVGTSGSYEQYF
TRBJ1-1	TRBV5-1	CASSRDLERGAFF
TRBJ2-1	TRBV24-1	CATSDPSGGAHYEQFF
TRBJ2-2	TRBV24-1	CATSDRARTGELFF
TRBJ1-1	TRBV27	CASRTGEAVTEAFF
TRBJ1-5	TRBV6-2/TRBV6-3	CASSSRDRGGQPQHF
TRBJ2-3	TRBV10-3	CAISEGIGTDTQYF
TRBJ1-6	TRBV18	CASSPPWGEAPLHF
TRBJ2-7	TRBV7-2	CASSLLGGHRFAYEQYF
TRBJ1-5	TRBV29-1	CSVGQGTNQPQHF
TRBJ1-1	TRBV7-6	CASSLDRWGTGSEAFF
TRBJ2-3	TRBV6-2/TRBV6-3	CASSPRLAGGGDTQYF
TRBJ1-5	TRBV7-2	CASSLESLRGPQHF
TRBJ1-3	TRBV5-1	CASSPGEAGNTIYF
TRBJ1-2	TRBV5-4	CASSLRGQLDYGYTF
TRBJ2-4	TRBV5-6	CASSWTSGENIQYF
TRBJ1-2	TRBV5-4	CASSPGPNYGYTF
TRBJ2-5	TRBV21-1	CASSKSGAGDSETQYF
TRBJ2-3	TRBV5-4	CASSLVPGADSTDTQYF
TRBJ2-1	TRBV19	CASSIRARGFSYNEQFF
TRBJ2-1	TRBV6-5	CASSYFSNSYNEQFF
TRBJ1-2	TRBV14	CASSQFAGINYGYTF
TRBJ2-2	TRBV5-1	CASSLGGQVMNTGELFF
TRBJ2-7	TRBV5-4	CASSLAGRQGGYEQYF
TRBJ2-2	TRBV7-6	CASSLGLAGGLGELFF
TRBJ1-2	TRBV12-3/TRBV12-4	CASSLVQGSGYTF
TRBJ1-1	TRBV12-1	CASSLGQGVRMNTEAFF
TRBJ2-5	TRBV5-6	CASSGGTGGGLTQYF
TRBJ2-6	TRBV14	CASSQAGQISGANVLTF
TRBJ1-5	TRBV27	CASSLSAGAHQPQHF
TRBJ2-1	TRBV19	CATTWGTSYNEQFF
TRBJ2-7	TRBV28	CASSLGGNSNEQYF
TRBJ1-2	TRBV13	CASSLPGTGGADDYGYTF
TRBJ1-1	TRBV5-1	CASSPGTGRSNTEAFF
TRBJ2-3	TRBV11-2	CASSLLGPADTQYF
TRBJ2-7	TRBV12-3/TRBV12-4	CASSFGRLYEQYF
TRBJ2-5	TRBV7-2	CASSTESDRVETQYF
TRBJ2-7	TRBV6-5	CASSPRTGNLRAVHF
TRBJ2-2	TRBV27	CASSLWGPNTGELFF
TRBJ2-2	TRBV14	CASSPPGGARGTGELFF
TRBJ1-5	TRBV6-2/TRBV6-3	CASSPENGSNQPQHF
TRBJ1-4	TRBV28	CASRRRFATNEKLFF
TRBJ2-1	TRBV30	CAWSAGTSSHNEQFF
TRBJ2-5	TRBV5-6	CASSSDFSGGAYWETQYF
TRBJ2-1	TRBV3-1/TRBV3-2	CASSQGPGTTYNEQFF
TRBJ2-3	TRBV27	CASSFGPRGSDTQYF
TRBJ1-2	TRBV5-4	CASSRQTGVNYGYTF
TRBJ1-2	TRBV13	CASSPRQGSSGYTF